The 3 T cell receptor beta chains below come from one sample, sequenced in a study of cytotoxic CD8 clonotypes in ibrutinib-treated CLL. This table comes from immunoSEQ multiplex PCR, and its TCRdb copy is limited to in-frame clones, with some not included. This table holds fewer than 55,000 clones, 57% found once. Specimen: PBMCs, collected after 24 months of ibrutinib treatment. The receptors were sampled from a human donor with chronic lymphocytic leukemia.

The sample holds a few counts of this clone. This sequence joins TRBV11-2 and TRBJ2-7; D tentatively fits TRBD1 or TRBD2 (6 bases each). V was cut by 5 bases and J by 1 base, with 24 bases left in between. The CDR3 runs to 18 residues. The germline V gene has CDR1 SGHAT and CDR2 FQNNGV. The CDR3, as DNA: TGTGCCAGCAGCCGAGGGGGGTTGACAGGCTTCGTTTCCTACGAGCAGTACTTC. Translated: CASSRGGLTGFVSYEQYF. Full variable domain (missing parts from reference TRBV11-2 and TRBJ2-7): EAGVAQSPRYKIIEKRQSVAFWCNPISGHATLYWYQQILGQGPKLLIQFQNNGVVDDSQLPKDRFSAERLKGVDSTLKIQPAKLEDSAVYLCASSRGGLTGFVSYEQYFGPGTRLTVT.

V usage is TRBV4-1 and J usage is TRBJ2-2, with D maybe TRBD1 (6 bases). The CDR3 covers 15 residues. Trimming took off 4 bases at V and 5 bases at J, with 14 bases between the two ends. Germline loops: CDR1 MGHRA, CDR2 YSYEKL. The CDR3 sequence is CASSPGQIGTGELFF. The CDR3 DNA sequence: TGCGCCAGCAGCCCTGGACAGATAGGAACCGGGGAGCTGTTTTTT.

In this sample, this clone turned up a few times. The J gene is TRBJ2-2, the V gene TRBV7-6; 7 positions match TRBD2. The CDR3 totals 13 residues. Per the germline V gene, CDR1 is SGHVS and CDR2 is FNYEAQ. Losses at the gene ends were 5 bases for V and 4 bases for J; bases not matched to a gene: 1. The DNA of the CDR3 is TGTGCCAGCAGCCCGGGAGGCACCGGGGAGCTGTTTTTT. Translation gives CASSPGGTGELFF.